This TCR beta chain was identified in a study of OX40 agonist ivuxolimab in advanced cancers. Whole-study context: Ivuxolimab, an antibody that agonizes OX40 (CD134), was administered to the patients. Ivuxolimab was delivered to patients intravenously every 2 weeks at doses spanning 0.01 to 10 mg/kg. Treatment received earlier with anti-PD-1, anti-PD-L1 or anti-CTLA-4 agents was allowed, and around 36% had some.

The V gene lost 7 bases and the J gene lost 3 bases, with 15 bases spanning the gap. The CDR3 loop spans 15 amino acids. Germline values: CDR1 MNHEY, CDR2 SMNVEV (reference sequence). The method was immunoSEQ multiplex PCR; TCRdb's version includes in-frame clones alone and lacks a portion of them. The sample shows 65,000 to 80,000 clones, 89% of them seen only once. V gene TRBV27 combines with J gene TRBJ2-2; D call uncertain. The sample in question was CD4+ or CD8+ T cells sorted from blood, obtained in a trial of the OX40 agonist ivuxolimab. The sequence came from an adult with an advanced solid tumor such as melanoma, head and neck, liver or kidney cancer. The CDR3 loop is CASKGRGLHTGELFF. CDR3 sequence (DNA): TGTGCCAGCAAAGGCCGTGGGTTGCACACCGGGGAGCTGTTTTTT.